This entry features one T cell receptor (beta chain) sequence. No antigen is known for it. This sample stems from a study of early stage breast cancer tumors. Study details: Each sample averaged around 10-fold read coverage.

V lost 6 bases to trimming and J lost 4 bases; unmatched junction nucleotides: 7. The CDR3 runs to 14 residues. Germline values: CDR1 MNHEY, CDR2 SMNVEV (reference sequence). General study findings and limits: Tumors had roughly 2.4-fold higher T cell density and higher clonality than adjacent normal breast tissue.

Sequencing used immunoSEQ multiplex PCR; TCRdb keeps in-frame clones, though not all of them. The data contain about 14,000 clones, approximately 84% of them singletons. The sequenced sample consisted of normal breast tissue next to the tumor. The sequence was collected from a person aged 25 to 39 with breast cancer. The chain uses TRBV27 and TRBJ1-2; 8 bases align to TRBD1. The CDR3 protein is CASRRTGGPYGYTF. In DNA, the CDR3 is TGTGCCAGCAGGAGAACAGGGGGTCCCTATGGCTACACCTTC.